This entry describes one TCR beta chain. Each participant's cohort was designated according to participant-reported clinical history. The repertoire was sequenced with immunoSEQ multiplex PCR; TCRdb's copy has only in-frame clones and lacks some. The sample includes approximately 220,000 clones, roughly 85% of them seen just once. The entry originates in a study of blood T cell repertoires in COVID-19. CDR3 length: 13 residues. Between the trimmed V and J ends, which lost 4 bases and 7 bases, there was a span of 14 bases. The germline CDR1 and CDR2 sequences are GTSNPN and SVGIG (reference sequence). Sequenced: PBMCs or T cells enriched from blood (not recorded which). This TCR was recovered from a man aged 35-49 years who had recovered from COVID-19. V and J are TRBV30 and TRBJ1-5; D call uncertain. The CDR3: CAWTPRGGQPQHF. The CDR3 bases are TGTGCCTGGACCCCGCGGGGTGGGCAGCCCCAGCATTTT.